This TCR beta chain was profiled in a study of blood T cell repertoires in COVID-19. Study information: Samples taken during acute and convalescent COVID-19 were collected in the United States, Italy and Spain.

Clones were read by immunoSEQ multiplex PCR, and TCRdb kept only the in-frame ones, dropping some. This table holds roughly 150,000 clones, about 81% found once. Germline trimming cut 0 bases from V and 12 bases from J; bases unmatched to any gene: 2. Germline-derived CDR1 and CDR2 are SGHTA and FQGTGA. This CDR3 is built from 12 residues. The clonotype was recovered from a human donor in a cohort sampled during active COVID-19. The sequencing sample was made of peripheral blood. The V gene is TRBV7-3, the J gene TRBJ2-1, with 7 bases matching TRBD2. CDR3 sequence reads: CASSLTGGLQFF. In DNA form, the CDR3 reads TGTGCCAGCAGCTTAACGGGAGGGTTGCAGTTCTTC.